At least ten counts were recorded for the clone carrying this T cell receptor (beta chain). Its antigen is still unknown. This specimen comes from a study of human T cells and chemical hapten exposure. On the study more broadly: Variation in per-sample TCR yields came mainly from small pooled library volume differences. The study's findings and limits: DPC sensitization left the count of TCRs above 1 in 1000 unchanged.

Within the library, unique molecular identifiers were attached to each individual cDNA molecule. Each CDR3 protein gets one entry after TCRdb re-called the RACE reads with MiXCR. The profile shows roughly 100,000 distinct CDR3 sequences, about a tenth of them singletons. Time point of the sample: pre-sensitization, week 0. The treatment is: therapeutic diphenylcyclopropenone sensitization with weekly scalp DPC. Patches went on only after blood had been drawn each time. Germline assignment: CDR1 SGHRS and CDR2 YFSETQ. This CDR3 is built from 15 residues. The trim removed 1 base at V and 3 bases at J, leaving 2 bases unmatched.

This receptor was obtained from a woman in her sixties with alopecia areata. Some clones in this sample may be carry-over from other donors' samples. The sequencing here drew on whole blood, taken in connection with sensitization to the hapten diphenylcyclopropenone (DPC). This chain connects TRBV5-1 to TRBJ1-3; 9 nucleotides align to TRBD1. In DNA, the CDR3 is TGCGCCAGCAGCTTGACAGGGGGCTTTGGAAACACCATATATTTT. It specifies CASSLTGGFGNTIYF.